This entry lists 28 T cell receptor beta chains sequenced from one sample in a study of CD8 T cells in Susac syndrome. The authors reverse transcribed roughly 0.5 to 1 ug RNA with random hexamers. MiXCR was run by TCRdb on the immunoSEQ multiplex PCR reads, yielding one entry per CDR3 protein. The repertoire has around 150,000 distinct CDR3 sequences, around 93% of them found once; the top ten carry approximately 0.18%. The specimen was CD8+ T cells from PBMCs. The receptor set was obtained from a human donor with Susac syndrome.

The genes are TRBV10-3 and TRBJ2-3; maybe TRBD2 (5 bases). Trimming removed 7 bases from V and 2 bases from J, with 13 bases in between. Germline V gene data show CDR1 as ENHRY and CDR2 as SYGVKD. This CDR3 spans 14 amino acids. In nucleotides, the CDR3 is TGTGCCATCAAGAGGACTTATAACACAGATACGCAGTATTTT. Translating it yields CAIKRTYNTDTQYF.

The V gene is TRBV4-1, the J gene TRBJ2-7, with no clear D. The CDR3 runs 15 residues. From germline, CDR1 is MGHRA and CDR2 YSYEKL. V lost 1 base, J lost 3 bases, and 13 bases lay in between. CDR3 in DNA: TGCGCCAGCAGCCAAGCTCCGTCGGAATTCTACGAGCAGTACTTC. Its protein is CASSQAPSEFYEQYF.

The CDR3 bases are TGCGCCAGCAGCTCGGGACAGGGCGGCTACGAGCAGTACTTC. Its translation: CASSSGQGGYEQYF. The genes are TRBV5-1 and TRBJ2-7; 9 positions agree with TRBD1. V lost 3 bases and J lost 3; bases outside the gene matches: 4. Germline values: CDR1 SGHRS, CDR2 YFSETQ. The CDR3 consists of 14 residues.

CDR3: CASSLEGLPYEQYF. CDR3 bases: TGCGCCAGCAGCTTGGAGGGACTACCCTACGAGCAGTACTTC. The chain uses TRBV5-1 and TRBJ2-7; 7 positions match TRBD2. The length of the CDR3 is 14 residues. The J segment lost 2 bases and the V segment lost 0 bases, leaving 2 bases of the junction unmatched. CDR1 is SGHRS and CDR2 is YFSETQ in the germline V gene.

V usage is TRBV9 and J usage is TRBJ2-7; TRBD1 aligns across 7 bases. CDR1 and CDR2 (germline): SGDLS, YYNGEE. V was clipped by 4 bases and J by 5 bases; unmatched bases: 6. The CDR3 is made up of 13 amino acids. CDR3 loop: CASSPGQTDEQYF. DNA of the CDR3: TGTGCCAGCAGCCCGGGACAGACTGACGAGCAGTACTTC. Full variable domain (outside the CDR3, taken from reference TRBV9 and TRBJ2-7): DSGVTQTPKHLITATGQRVTLRCSPRSGDLSVYWYQQSLDQGLQFLIQYYNGEERAKGNILERFSAQQFPDLHSELNLSSLELGDSALYFCASSPGQTDEQYFGPGTRLTVT.

V is TRBV20-1 and J is TRBJ2-7, with D tentatively TRBD1 (6 bases). The V end lost 0 bases, the J end lost 7 bases, and 16 bases lay between the germline ends. The germline CDR1 and CDR2 sequences are DFQATT and SNEGSKA (reference sequence). The CDR3 runs to 14 residues. The CDR3 coding sequence is TGCAGTGCTAGAGACGGACAGACTGAATTGGAGCAGTACTTC. Translation: CSARDGQTELEQYF.

This sequence joins TRBV5-1 and TRBJ1-2, with 8 bases that match TRBD1. Germline-derived CDR1 and CDR2 are SGHRS and YFSETQ. This CDR3 is built from 15 residues. Trimming cost V 0 bases and J 3 bases; bases outside gene matches: 4. The CDR3 DNA reads TGCGCCAGCAGCTTGGTCTCAGGGGGCGACTATGGCTACACCTTC. Protein product: CASSLVSGGDYGYTF.

This chain links TRBV9 with TRBJ2-7, with D perhaps given as TRBD1 or TRBD2 (5 bases each). V dropped 6 bases and J dropped 2 bases, with 24 bases sitting between them. This CDR3 has 17 residues. The germline V gene encodes CDR1 SGDLS and CDR2 YYNGEE. CDR3: CASILLTSGTGTYEQYF. CDR3 DNA: TGTGCCAGCATCTTACTAACCTCCGGGACCGGTACCTACGAGCAGTACTTC.

J is TRBJ2-5 and V is TRBV27; D not resolved. The CDR3 has 13 residues. The germline V gene encodes CDR1 MNHEY and CDR2 SMNVEV (reference sequence). Trimming removed 0 bases from V and 4 bases from J, with 6 bases in between. Here the CDR3 reads CASSLSVGETQYF. For the CDR3, the DNA is TGTGCCAGCAGTTTATCGGTGGGAGAGACCCAGTACTTC.

The V and J genes are TRBV7-3 and TRBJ1-1; D uncertain. The length of the CDR3 is 16 residues. V was clipped by 2 bases and J by 1 base, with 14 bases between them. Germline V CDR1 and CDR2: SGHTA, FQGTGA. The CDR3 DNA sequence: TGTGCCAGCAGCTTATTAAGGCAGGTGCGGAACACTGAAGCTTTCTTT. This codes for CASSLLRQVRNTEAFF.

The chain carries TRBV9 and TRBJ1-2; 7 bases fit TRBD1. The CDR3 extends over 15 amino acids. Germline V CDR1 and CDR2: SGDLS, YYNGEE. The V and J ends lost 3 bases and 4 bases, in that order; junction bases with no gene match: 9. The CDR3 DNA follows: TGTGCCAGCAGCGATAACCCAGGGGGAGCCTATGGCTACACCTTC. It codes for CASSDNPGGAYGYTF. Full variable domain (remainder filled in from reference TRBV9 and TRBJ1-2): DSGVTQTPKHLITATGQRVTLRCSPRSGDLSVYWYQQSLDQGLQFLIQYYNGEERAKGNILERFSAQQFPDLHSELNLSSLELGDSALYFCASSDNPGGAYGYTFGSGTRLTVV.

This sequence joins TRBV6-5 and TRBJ2-7; tentatively, D is TRBD2 (5 bases). Trimming took 3 bases from V and 2 from J, leaving 11 bases between them. Germline V lookup: CDR1 MNHEY, CDR2 SVGAGI. The CDR3 sequence is 14 residues long. CDR3 region: CASSYLSGPYEQYF. The CDR3 bases are TGTGCCAGCAGTTATCTAAGCGGTCCCTACGAGCAGTACTTC.

The V gene is TRBV27, the J gene TRBJ1-5; D is possibly TRBD1 (5 bases). The germline V gene has CDR1 MNHEY and CDR2 SMNVEV (reference sequence). V lost 8 bases, J lost 1 base, and 9 bases lay in between. This CDR3 is 13 amino acids long. The CDR3, as DNA: TGTGCCAGCGCCCGGGGCAGCAATCAGCCCCAGCATTTT. Encoded protein: CASARGSNQPQHF.

The chain uses TRBV21-1 and TRBJ2-4; the DNA was not used to check the table's D call, TRBD1. TRBV21-1 corresponds to a pseudogene. The CDR3 contains 17 residues. CDR3 DNA: TGTGCCAGCTCCCCGGGGGGGGCTTACTTAGCCAAAAACATTCAGTACTTC. Translated, it gives CASSPGGAYLAKNIQYF.

The chain couples TRBV28 to TRBJ2-1; 15 nucleotides align to TRBD2. This CDR3 has 18 amino acids. The V gene's germline CDR1 is MDHEN and CDR2 SYDVKM. Trimming removed 5 bases from V and 6 bases from J; junction bases left unmatched: 11. Here the CDR3 reads CASSPLGLAGGRGNEQFF. In DNA form, the CDR3 reads TGTGCCAGCAGTCCCCTAGGACTAGCGGGAGGGCGAGGCAATGAGCAGTTCTTC.

The chain carries TRBV5-1 and TRBJ2-5; no clear D gene. Germline values: CDR1 SGHRS, CDR2 YFSETQ. The V end was cut by 1 base, the J end by 2 bases, with 12 bases between. The CDR3 is made up of 15 amino acids. The CDR3 DNA reads TGCGCCAGCAGCTTGCCGGCTGATGCACAAGAGACCCAGTACTTC. Its protein product is CASSLPADAQETQYF. The variable domain in full, completed from reference TRBV5-1 and TRBJ2-5, reads KAGVTQTPRYLIKTRGQQVTLSCSPISGHRSVSWYQQTPGQGLQFLFEYFSETQRNKGNFPGRFSGRQFSNSRSEMNVSTLELGDSALYLCASSLPADAQETQYFGPGTRLLVL.

The rearrangement joins TRBV4-2 to TRBJ2-3; D might be TRBD1 (6 bases). The germline V and J ends were trimmed by 0 bases and 4 bases, with 17 bases remaining between them. The CDR3 is 17 amino acids. Germline loops: CDR1 LGHNA, CDR2 YNFKEQ. CDR3 loop: CASSQDTGKGTPDTQYF. In DNA, the CDR3 is TGTGCCAGCAGCCAAGATACAGGGAAGGGCACCCCAGATACGCAGTATTTT.

The chain links TRBV20-1 to TRBJ2-1; 11 nucleotides line up with TRBD1. With 5 bases clipped from V and 4 bases from J, the junction kept 10 bases outside the gene matches. This CDR3 spans 16 amino acids. Germline assignment: CDR1 DFQATT and CDR2 SNEGSKA (reference sequence). The CDR3 bases are TGCAGTGCTCGACCGAACCGGGACAGGGGGTACAATGAGCAGTTCTTC. This sequence encodes CSARPNRDRGYNEQFF.

This clonotype was detected only once. The chain combines TRBV10-3 with TRBJ2-3; D may be TRBD2 (5 bases). The CDR3 covers 15 residues. Germline CDR1 is ENHRY and CDR2 is SYGVKD. V was clipped by 1 base and J by 0 bases, with 8 bases between them. The CDR3 coding sequence is TGTGCCATCAGTGAGTACGAGGGAAGCACAGATACGCAGTATTTT. Residues: CAISEYEGSTDTQYF.

The chain joins TRBV21-1 to TRBJ2-7; no check of the table's D call, TRBD1, against the DNA was made. TRBV21-1 is an annotated pseudogene. The CDR3 length is 14 residues. The CDR3 coding sequence is TGTGCCAGCAGCAAAGGGAGGCAGGGTTGCGAGCAGTACTTC. Protein: CASSKGRQGCEQYF.

This clonotype was counted once. The chain carries TRBV9 and TRBJ2-7; 7 bases are shared with TRBD1. This CDR3 has 13 residues. The V gene end was trimmed by 0 bases and the J gene end by 6 bases; junction bases not matched to a gene: 3. Germline CDR1 is SGDLS and CDR2 is YYNGEE. The CDR3 region is CASSVGSGGEQYF. The CDR3 nucleotides are TGTGCCAGCAGCGTAGGGTCAGGGGGCGAGCAGTACTTC.

V gene TRBV7-9 combines with J gene TRBJ2-1; TRBD1 is a possible D gene (5 bases). Germline V gives CDR1 SEHNR, CDR2 FQNEAQ (reference sequence). V was clipped by 8 bases and J by 8 bases, with 10 bases between them. CDR3 length: 11 residues. CDR3 DNA: TGTGCCAGCGGTCTAGGGGATGAGCAGTTCTTC. This gives the protein CASGLGDEQFF.

This clonotype was seen just once. V and J are TRBV4-1 and TRBJ2-7; the D gene is possibly TRBD1 (6 bases). Trimming shortened V by 2 bases and J by 3 bases, and 17 bases separated the two germline ends. The CDR3 extends over 16 amino acids. Per germline, CDR1 MGHRA and CDR2 YSYEKL. The CDR3 sequence: CASSQRQADFSYEQYF. The CDR3 bases are TGCGCCAGCAGCCAAAGACAGGCAGACTTCAGCTACGAGCAGTACTTC.

The CDR3 here is CASRGQGYSYEQYF. CDR3 in DNA: TGTGCCAGCAGGGGACAGGGGTATTCCTACGAGCAGTACTTC. This chain links TRBV21-1 with TRBJ2-7; TRBD1, as called in the table, went unchecked against the DNA. TRBV21-1 is tagged as a pseudogene. CDR3 length: 14 residues.

The chain carries TRBV6-1 and TRBJ1-5, with D possibly TRBD1 on 5 matching bases. Between the trimmed V and J ends, which lost 4 bases and 6 bases, there was a span of 10 bases. The germline gives CDR1 MNHNS, CDR2 SASEGT. The CDR3 is 13 residues long. The DNA for the CDR3 is TGTGCCAGCAGTGGCGATGGGGGTCAGCCCCAGCATTTT. This gives the protein CASSGDGGQPQHF.

The chain combines TRBV12-5 with TRBJ2-7, with unresolved D. The CDR3 runs to 14 residues. Trimming took off 5 bases at V and 5 bases at J, with 16 bases between the two ends. Germline CDR1 and CDR2: LGHNT and FRNRAP. DNA of the CDR3: TGTGCTAGTGGTCCCCTTCGGTGGGATAACGAGCAGTACTTC. Its translation is CASGPLRWDNEQYF.

The chain employs TRBV7-3 and TRBJ1-1, with 7 bases matching TRBD1. Germline V gives CDR1 SGHTA, CDR2 FQGTGA. CDR3 size: 16 residues. Germline trimming cut 6 bases from V and 4 bases from J; bases unmatched to any gene: 14. The CDR3 DNA sequence: TGTGCCAGCAGTTTCCTTATGGGTTCAGGGGGCACTGAAGCTTTCTTT. Protein: CASSFLMGSGGTEAFF.

The chain recombines TRBV27 with TRBJ2-2; 10 nucleotides line up with TRBD2. V lost 7 bases to trimming and J lost 2 bases; unmatched junction nucleotides: 4. This CDR3 has 15 amino acids. CDR1 is MNHEY and CDR2 is SMNVEV in the germline V gene (reference sequence). CDR3 in amino acids: CASTLAGVNTGELFF. In nucleotides, the CDR3 is TGTGCCAGCACTCTAGCGGGGGTAAACACCGGGGAGCTGTTTTTT.